These 15 T cell receptor beta chains were all obtained from the same sample, sequenced in a study of human T cells and chemical hapten exposure. Sample time point: patch test 1, 2 weeks after DPC sensitization. Sample treatment: therapeutic diphenylcyclopropenone sensitization with weekly scalp DPC. MiXCR, applied by TCRdb to the RACE reads, yields one record per CDR3 protein. The table records 90,000 to 120,000 distinct CDR3 sequences, roughly 11% of them present only once. The sample was whole blood, taken in connection with sensitization to the hapten diphenylcyclopropenone (DPC). The receptors were gathered from a middle-aged woman with alopecia areata. Some clones in this sample may be carry-over from other donors' samples.

This clonotype showed up many times. The CDR3 spells CASSRTVNQPQHF. The CDR3 DNA is TGTGCCAGCAGTCGGACAGTGAATCAGCCCCAGCATTTT. The chain carries TRBV12-3 or TRBV12-4 and TRBJ1-5, with D perhaps TRBD1 (6 bases). Trimming pared 5 bases from V and 4 bases from J, leaving 9 bases between. The CDR3 consists of 13 residues.

This clonotype was recorded many times. V usage is TRBV12-3 or TRBV12-4 and J usage is TRBJ2-7, with D perhaps TRBD1 (6 bases). The CDR3 contains 14 residues. Between the trimmed V and J ends, which lost 6 bases and 6 bases, there was a span of 18 bases. The CDR3 DNA follows: TGTGCCAGCAGCCTGGGGCAACAGGGTTCCGAGCAGTACTTC. This codes for CASSLGQQGSEQYF.

This clonotype has only a few counts. This chain links TRBV16 with TRBJ1-1; D is uncertain. The CDR3 sequence is 13 residues long. V was trimmed by 3 bases and J by 2 bases, leaving 7 bases between them. Germline-derived CDR1 and CDR2 are KGHSY and FQNENV. Here the CDR3 DNA reads TGTGCCAGCAGCCAGAAGGGAAACACTGAAGCTTTCTTT. Translation: CASSQKGNTEAFF.

J is TRBJ2-3 and V is TRBV6-4, with 12 bases aligning to TRBD2. Looked up from germline, CDR1 is MRHNA and CDR2 is SNTAGT. V dropped 5 bases and J dropped 8; count of bases not matched to a gene: 5. The length of the CDR3 is 14 residues. CDR3 region: CASSPLAGGLTQYF. The CDR3 DNA reads as TGTGCCAGCAGTCCACTAGCGGGGGGTCTTACGCAGTATTTT.

This clonotype was observed many times. This chain uses TRBV12-3 or TRBV12-4 with TRBJ1-2; a possible D gene is TRBD1 (6 bases). The V gene lost 6 bases and the J gene lost 4 bases, with 9 bases spanning the gap. The CDR3 runs to 12 residues. In nucleotides, the CDR3 is TGTGCCAGCAGCCGGACAGTCTATGGCTACACCTTC. Residues: CASSRTVYGYTF.

This clonotype was seen ten or more times. The V and J genes are TRBV7-6 and TRBJ1-1; D is undetermined. The germline V gene encodes CDR1 SGHVS and CDR2 FNYEAQ. Trimming removed 8 bases from V and 4 bases from J, with 11 bases in between. The CDR3 length is 12 residues. CDR3 loop: CASGTAVTEAFF. The CDR3 nucleotides read TGTGCCAGCGGAACAGCAGTCACTGAAGCTTTCTTT.

This clonotype was seen at least ten times. The chain links TRBV27 to TRBJ1-2; D possibly corresponds to TRBD1 (6 bases). The germline V and J ends were trimmed by 0 bases and 2 bases, with 10 bases remaining between them. Per the germline V gene, CDR1 is MNHEY and CDR2 is SMNVEV (reference sequence). The CDR3 length is 15 residues. CDR3: CASSLSPGANYGYTF. CDR3 DNA: TGTGCCAGCAGTTTATCCCCAGGGGCCAACTATGGCTACACCTTC.

At least ten counts were recorded for this clonotype. The chain joins TRBV12-3 or TRBV12-4 to TRBJ2-3, with TRBD2 matching 8 bases. This CDR3 is built from 16 residues. V was pared by 6 bases and J by 3 bases, with 11 bases of the junction left unmatched. The CDR3 bases are TGTGCCAGCAGACTTACCCCGGGACTAGGTACAGATACGCAGTATTTT. This encodes CASRLTPGLGTDTQYF.

V and J are TRBV20-1 and TRBJ2-7; D may be TRBD2 (7 bases). The germline gives CDR1 DFQATT, CDR2 SNEGSKA (reference sequence). CDR3 length equals 14 residues. Trimming shortened V by 5 bases and J by 5 bases, and 19 bases separated the two germline ends. The CDR3 is CSAGEGGANHEQYF. In DNA, the CDR3 is TGCAGTGCTGGGGAGGGGGGCGCTAATCACGAGCAGTACTTC.

Many counts were recorded for this clonotype. The chain joins TRBV3-1 to TRBJ2-6; D is perhaps TRBD1 (6 bases). Trimming removed 4 bases from V and 1 base from J, with 8 bases in between. The CDR3 is 15 amino acids. The germline V gene has CDR1 LGHDT and CDR2 YNNKEL (reference sequence). In DNA form, the CDR3 reads TGTGCCAGCAGCCTCAGGGGATCTGGGGCCAACGTCCTGACTTTC. Amino acid sequence: CASSLRGSGANVLTF.

This clonotype was detected ten times or more. The V gene is TRBV2, the J gene TRBJ1-2, with 7 bases identical to TRBD1. The CDR3 sequence is 14 residues long. V gave up 10 bases and J gave up 8 bases; unmatched junction bases: 16. CDR1 and CDR2 (germline): SNHLY, FYNNEI. The chain's CDR3 is CATTKTGRVDGYTF. The CDR3 DNA sequence: TGTGCCACGACGAAGACAGGGAGGGTAGACGGCTACACCTTC.

The genes are TRBV28 and TRBJ2-3; D ambiguous. Trimming left V 5 bases short and J 6 bases short, with 9 bases between. The CDR3 consists of 12 residues. Germline lookup yields CDR1 MDHEN and CDR2 SYDVKM. This chain's CDR3 is CASSDPGDTQYF. The CDR3 nucleotides read TGTGCCAGCAGTGATCCTGGGGATACGCAGTATTTT.

This clonotype has at least ten counts. This chain joins TRBV4-2 and TRBJ2-1; 7 bases line up with TRBD2. This CDR3 region has 18 residues. V lost 0 bases to trimming and J lost 4 bases; unmatched junction nucleotides: 12. The germline V gene encodes CDR1 LGHNA and CDR2 YNFKEQ. In DNA form, the CDR3 reads TGTGCCAGCAGCCAAGACTGGGGGAGGGGACTCAAATACAATGAGCAGTTCTTC. Translation: CASSQDWGRGLKYNEQFF.

This clonotype was counted at least ten times. The chain recombines TRBV29-1 with TRBJ1-5; D may be TRBD1 (5 bases). Trimming shortened V by 4 bases and J by 1 base, and 8 bases separated the two germline ends. The CDR3 sequence is 13 residues long. From germline, CDR1 is SQVTM and CDR2 ANQGSEA. This CDR3 reads CSVGTGSNQPQHF. The CDR3 DNA reads as TGCAGCGTTGGTACAGGAAGCAATCAGCCCCAGCATTTT.

The J gene is TRBJ2-1, the V gene TRBV20-1; D is possibly TRBD1 (6 bases). Deletions cut 3 bases from V and 6 bases from J, with 21 bases between. This CDR3 comprises 16 residues. Looked up from germline, CDR1 is DFQATT and CDR2 is SNEGSKA (reference sequence). The CDR3 DNA reads TGCAGTGCTAGTAATATTGGGGACACGGGAATCAATGAGCAGTTCTTC. Translated: CSASNIGDTGINEQFF.